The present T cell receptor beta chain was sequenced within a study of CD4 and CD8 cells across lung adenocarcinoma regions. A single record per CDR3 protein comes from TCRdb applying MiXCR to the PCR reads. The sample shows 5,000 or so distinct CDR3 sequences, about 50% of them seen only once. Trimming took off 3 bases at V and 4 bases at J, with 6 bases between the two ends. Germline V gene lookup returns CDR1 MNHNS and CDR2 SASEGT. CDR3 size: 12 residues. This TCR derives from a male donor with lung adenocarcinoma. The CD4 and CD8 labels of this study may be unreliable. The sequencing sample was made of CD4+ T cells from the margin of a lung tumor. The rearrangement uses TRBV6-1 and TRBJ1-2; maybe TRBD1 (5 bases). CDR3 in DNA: TGTGCCAGCAGTGACACAGGCTATGGCTACACCTTC. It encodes CASSDTGYGYTF.